This T cell receptor beta chain was obtained from a study of cytomegalovirus exposure and HLA in healthy donors (dated by TCRdb to 2015 to 2018). A note on the overall study: According to an earlier analysis of 550 to 700 of the donors, 200 million or so T cells yielded 120 million or so unique TCR beta sequences and roughly 280 Gb of sequence data. An early release covering 550 to 650 HLA-typed donors comprised approximately 290 gigabases of sequencing data and around 85 million unique TCR sequences. Of the 300 to 450 genotyped donors, 75% to 85% were placed in the genetic ancestry cluster associated with self-reported Caucasian donors. The study aimed to test whether cataloging public T cell receptors could reveal signatures of past pathogen exposure. Using immunosequencing, the study profiled T cell repertoires from about 610 subjects and related those repertoires to cytomegalovirus serostatus. In addition to the first cohort of 666 subjects, a separate validation cohort of over 90 different subjects was used. To predict cytomegalovirus infection status, the study brought together high-throughput TCR immunosequencing, statistical association of individual TCRs with disease status, and machine learning. A later analysis re-examined previously published TCR beta repertoires from just over 650 donors and added high-resolution HLA genotyping to investigate patterns of TCR occurrence. Rather than using new phenotypic data, the later analysis identified candidate immune exposures from TCR beta sequences and from how often those sequences occurred across donors. To decide whether each TCR beta V gene segment behaved as functional or pseudogenic, an earlier analysis of fewer than 750 of the donors relied on high-throughput TCR beta sequencing. Donor age, sex, ethnicity and CMV serostatus were compiled alongside the repertoire data. Genome-wide SNP genotypes for about 65% of the 666 donors were used in a later genetic analysis, which treated that subset as a discovery cohort. Every repertoire in the discovery cohort had been generated on one and the same sequencing platform. Class I and class II HLA loci were covered by the typing at four-digit resolution. The number of donors typed differed by locus, with roughly 629-640 for A, B, C, DRB1 and DQB1, more than 500 for DQA1, about 610 for DPA1, and around 460 for DPB1. Roughly 5 DR-DQ haplotypes were handled as single units for association and clustering, since linkage in the cohort was strong. Among some 400 genotyped donors of the cohort, an average of approximately 240,000 unique TCR beta nucleotide sequences were sequenced per donor, about a sixth of them non-productive.

The library was made by the immunoSEQ multiplex PCR assay. For the multiplex PCR, a mixture combining 60 forward primers for TCR Vbeta segments and 13 reverse primers for TCR Jbeta segments was used. The CDR3 region of rearranged TCR beta genes was amplified from genomic DNA with a multiplex PCR assay. The Illumina HiSeq System was used to sequence the amplified TCR beta libraries as 87-base-pair reads. The original methods were these. Across the 700 or so repertoires, a later analysis counted roughly 77 million unique TCR beta chains, around 11 million of which were shared by at least two donors. A nearest-neighbor algorithm error-corrected the raw reads and collapsed the reads into unique sequences, merging closely related sequences to remove PCR and sequencing errors. To assign V, D and J gene segments, CDR3 sequences were aligned to IMGT reference sequences. For a sequence to be retained, a match of at least six nucleotides to both a V gene segment and a J gene segment was required. Rearrangements were called productive when the CDR3 lacked stop codons and stayed in frame with V and J; all others were non-productive. CDR3 was defined by IMGT convention, running from the second conserved V-encoded cysteine to the conserved J-encoded phenylalanine. The earlier analysis of about 590 of the donors excluded sequences that lacked an unambiguous match to a single V gene segment. An earlier analysis of a few hundred of the donors called V segments functional above 56.7% productive rearrangements and segregating when the between-donor standard deviation exceeded 5%. A statistical classification framework was built for diagnosing cytomegalovirus status from the catalog of TCR beta chain sequences. A later analysis assigned V and J genes by comparing TCR nucleotide sequences with IMGT/GENE-DB human TR gene sequences. Using the TCRdist pipeline, a later analysis assigned CDR3 sequences along with most-parsimonious VDJ recombination scenarios. A later analysis defined each TCR beta chain by its CDR3 amino acid sequence plus V-gene family, and excluded reads lacking a unique V-gene family. To address suspected cross-contamination and a sequencing artifact, a later analysis removed 592 highly shared, low-generation-probability nucleotide sequences. In a later analysis, a clonal expansion index was calculated for each public chain from normalized within-repertoire ranks of inferred template counts. In a later analysis, generation probabilities were computed with a VDJ recombination model fitted to out-of-frame rearrangements, and the resulting probabilities were checked against IGoR. In a later analysis, TCR-TCR, TCR-HLA and TCR-CMV co-occurrence was scored with hypergeometric tests, and a repertoire-size bias correction was applied to TCR pairs. False discovery rates were estimated in a later analysis by permuting HLA or CMV assignments 20 times. In a later analysis, co-occurring TCRs were grouped with DBSCAN, and TCRdist sequence similarity was added when clustering was performed within HLA-allele-positive subsets. Repertoires with fewer than 30,000 or more than 120,000 public chains, plus five repertoires with anomalous nucleotide sharing, were excluded from co-occurrence clustering. Here the immuneACCESS table is served through TCRdb, limited to in-frame sequences with V and J called. Missing clones are a known gap in these copies; in checked studies unresolved V genes cover under half, and the rest lacks a known reason. V and J calls and clone size come straight from that table; D and trimming were deduced from the DNA. The sample has around 170,000 clones on record, around 80% of them singletons. The top ten hold around 7% of the sample.

Here V drops 0 bases and J drops 6 bases, and the junction holds 3 bases not matched to any gene. The CDR3 starts with the cysteine, ends with the phenylalanine, and has 15 residues. Only the CDR3 DNA is retained, 45 bases long and in frame from the first base. The germline V gene (reference sequence) gives CDR1 as SGHNT and CDR2 as YYREEE. The cohort comprised some 730 healthy bone marrow donors. Cohort members were all nominally healthy when sampled, although unrecorded immune exposures were likely present. The donor was CMV seropositive and belonged to the group of 270 or so seropositive cohort members. Each donor provided a peripheral blood sample, and peripheral blood mononuclear cells were used for TCR beta sequencing. The Qiagen DNeasy Blood Extraction Kit was used to extract genomic DNA from the blood cell samples. Results the study describes overall, beyond this receptor: Cytomegalovirus status was reported to be diagnosed by the classifier with high specificity and sensitivity in both the original and validation cohorts. A later analysis found that most CMV-associated TCR beta chains appeared HLA-restricted, with HLA associations seemingly driven largely by CMV exposure. Because counts were too low, some 17 rarely observed V segments, including chromosome 9 orphons, were left out of the earlier analysis of a few hundred of the donors. For the cohort, immune exposure information was limited to CMV serostatus. Because HLA typing was unavailable for some donors at each locus, only the typed subset was used in association tests. When HLA alleles, especially DR and DQ, strongly co-occurred, TCR associations were difficult to assign to individual alleles. A cluster of highly shared sequence variants was judged likely to represent a technical artifact of the sequencing pipeline. Broadly in line with IMGT annotations, most TCR beta V segments showed up in productive rearrangements about 87% or about 30% of the time in an earlier analysis of under 700 of the donors. The study listed 150 to 200 TCR beta chains as associated with cytomegalovirus. Correlated functional status among segregating V segments might reflect linkage disequilibrium, but an unknown experimental factor could not be ruled out. In a later analysis, the rate of TCR association differed among HLA loci, with DRB1 alleles having the most associated TCRs and HLA-C alleles having the fewest. Presence/absence analyses assumed roughly uniform sequencing depth across donors, an assumption that may not hold. The authors suggested that the approach could potentially be generalized to other disease states and immunological phenotypes. A later analysis reported that several top co-occurrence clusters appeared linked to parvovirus B19, influenza, CMV and Epstein-Barr virus. Compared with the 666-donor mean, donors in an Asian-associated ancestry cluster had fewer N-insertions in productive TCRs, according to a later genetic analysis. A later genetic analysis associated a missense DCLRE1C variant with V-gene and J-gene trimming of TCR beta chains, and an independent cohort replicated the association. At a false discovery rate of 0.05, a later analysis linked around 17,000 TCR beta sequences to specific HLA alleles. Only TCR beta chains were sequenced in this cohort, and the absence of alpha or paired-chain data limited detectable features. In a later analysis, HLA-associated TCR beta chains were found to be more clonally expanded and to have lower generation probabilities than equally common non-associated chains. Some IMGT-functional V segments, including TRBV6-2 and TRBV6-3, could not be told apart with the 87-base-pair reads, so those segments were excluded. In vitro tests confirmed that a few of the cytomegalovirus-associated TCR beta chains recognize cytomegalovirus antigens. A further reported finding was that TCR beta sequences accurately predicted the HLA-A and HLA-B alleles for most subjects in the first cohort. Most TCR sequences were seen in very few donors, while some public TCRs were found in many individuals.

Comment on this clone: Its antigen is currently not known. No much larger clone is present one base from it, and per-base qualities are unavailable.

This clonotype was sampled from a woman aged 40 to 50 in good health and CMV-seropositive. This sequence uses TRBV5-4 and TRBJ2-1; TRBD2 agrees with 10 junctional bases. What was sequenced was PBMCs. The CDR3 region has the sequence CASSLEAGGPNEQFF. The nucleotide sequence is given as TGTGCCAGCAGCTTGGAAGCGGGGGGGCCCAATGAGCAGTTCTTC.